This T cell receptor (beta chain) came from a study of Ad26.COV2.S vaccination and SARS-CoV-2 variants. Overall study: Of the COV1001 trial arms, the Ad26.COV2.S arm included the donor.

To note about this clone: What it binds is not known.

Treatment here: some 20 received Ad26.COV2.S at low or high dose, single or two shots; several received placebo; per-sample allocation not given. Following the first vaccine or placebo injection, samples were taken on day 63. Adults aged 18-55 years in Boston included the donor. CDR3 length equals 19 residues. Deletions cut 5 bases from V and 4 bases from J, with 26 bases between. The germline CDR1 and CDR2 sequences are LGHNA and YNFKEQ. Study results and caveats: Placebo and vaccine recipients had non-spike TCR breadth that was similar. The breadth of spike-specific CD8+ and CD4+ T cell responses after vaccination was reportedly substantial.

TCRdb keeps only in-frame clones here, not all; method: immunoSEQ multiplex PCR. This table holds 350,000 to 500,000 clones, about nine tenths found once. This chain links TRBV4-2 with TRBJ2-2, with D tentatively TRBD1 or TRBD2 (6 bases each). The source material was peripheral blood, sampled in a trial of Ad26.COV2.S vaccine versus placebo. The sequence was obtained from a person between 18 and 60 years old who received the Ad26.COV2.S COVID-19 vaccine or a placebo. This CDR3 is CASSSQSVGGAGGTGELFF. Here the CDR3 DNA reads TGTGCCAGCAGCTCCCAATCGGTGGGGGGCGCCGGGGGCACCGGGGAGCTGTTTTTT.